This T cell receptor beta chain was recorded in a study of T cell repertoires in cytomegalovirus infection (dated by TCRdb to between 2018 and 2020). Turning to the overall study: The peptide stimulations were aimed at well-studied HLA-B-restricted epitopes as well as recently identified HLA-C-restricted CMV epitopes, whose presentation resists viral immunomodulation. The HLA type of each donor mattered for the analysis, because public TCR beta signatures pointed to carriage of CMV infection along with the matching HLA type.

TCRdb shows the sequencer as Illumina HiSeq 1500. Through fastp at Q25 and MiXCR, TCRdb rebuilt clones from the public reads, retaining in-frame beta chains. All rows with the same CDR3 protein become a single entry with the most common DNA and genes. The sample includes approximately 73,000 distinct CDR3 sequences, with 35% to 50% observed a single time. 93% of the sample is held by the ten biggest clonotypes. In the case of this clonotype: It has no known antigen specificity. Base quality data are lacking; no much larger clone is found one base away.

Interpreted using the paper, the treatment or condition label stands for: in vitro stimulation with specific CMV peptide epitopes to enrich CMV-specific T cells. Study-wide conclusions, independent of this receptor: The ex vivo response was dominated by HLA-C-restricted CMV-specific TCR beta clonotypes, and the single most frequent clonotype in two of eight donors was supplied by these HLA-C-restricted clonotypes. In both this cohort and an independent cohort of a few hundred donors, the cumulative frequency of public TCR beta family members distinguished carriers of CMV infection plus the relevant HLA type.

From its cysteine to its phenylalanine, the CDR3 spans 14 amino acids. Only the CDR3 portion is preserved as DNA: 42 bases, with reading frame beginning at the first base. V lost 5 bases and J lost 2 bases; the stretch between them is 12 bases long. Via the germline V gene, CDR1 is SGHAT and CDR2 FQNNGV. The TCR was taken from a human donor in good health (CMV status not recorded). Some clones in this sample may be carry-over from other donors' samples. The sample was CD8+ T cells from cultured PBMCs, taken from culture after CMV antigen stimulation. The chain is encoded by TRBV11-2 joined to TRBJ1-1; the D gene remains uncertain. CDR3 protein: CASSPQTYNTEAFF. The nucleotide sequence reads as follows: TGTGCCAGCAGCCCCCAAACGTACAACACTGAAGCTTTCTTT.